Below, 4 T cell receptor beta chains from the same sample are listed, as sequenced in a study of beta chain features in type 1 diabetes. Notes on the study in general: When Type 1 diabetes patients were examined, their TCRB CDR3s proved moderately but significantly shorter in all four CD4+ subsets.

No antigen is known for these receptors. The isolated RNA, all of it, was reverse transcribed, so expressed TCRB transcripts were what got sequenced. Profiled with immunoSEQ multiplex PCR; TCRdb holds only in-frame clones, not every one. The sample lists some 350,000 clones; less than 15% were seen once. Specimen: naive CD4+ T cells from blood. These TCRs come from a woman between 18 and 29 years old with type 1 diabetes.

This clone was counted only a few times. The V gene is TRBV18, the J gene TRBJ2-3, with TRBD2 matching over 9 bases. V gave up 3 bases and J gave up 2 bases; unmatched junction bases: 3. CDR3 size: 15 residues. The germline CDR1 and CDR2 sequences are KGHSH and LQKENI. CDR3 residues: CASSPLAGPTDTQYF. The CDR3 DNA follows: TGTGCCAGCTCACCCCTAGCGGGGCCCACAGATACGCAGTATTTT.

The chain joins TRBV7-9 to TRBJ2-5; a possible D gene is TRBD1 (5 bases). The CDR3 is 13 residues long. Trimming cost V 7 bases and J 4 bases, with 13 bases left between them. Germline assignment: CDR1 SEHNR and CDR2 FQNEAQ (reference sequence). Here the CDR3 reads CASMAGLGETQYF. The DNA of the CDR3 is TGTGCCAGCATGGCAGGGTTGGGAGAGACCCAGTACTTC. The whole variable domain, remainder taken from reference TRBV7-9 and TRBJ2-5, is DTGVSQNPRHKITKRGQNVTFRCDPISEHNRLYWYRQTLGQGPEFLTYFQNEAQLEKSRLLSDRFSAERPKGSFSTLEIQRTEQGDSAMYLCASMAGLGETQYFGPGTRLLVL.

This clone was recorded a few times. The gene calls are TRBV11-2 and TRBJ2-5; TRBD1 matches 9 bases. The germline gives CDR1 SGHAT, CDR2 FQNNGV. Trimming cost V 7 bases and J 4 bases; bases outside gene matches: 4. The CDR3 has 13 amino acids. The CDR3 DNA follows: TGTGCCAGCAACAGACAGGGGGGAGAGACCCAGTACTTC. Translating it yields CASNRQGGETQYF. The full variable domain, in which reference TRBV11-2 and TRBJ2-5 provide the parts outside the CDR3, is EAGVAQSPRYKIIEKRQSVAFWCNPISGHATLYWYQQILGQGPKLLIQFQNNGVVDDSQLPKDRFSAERLKGVDSTLKIQPAKLEDSAVYLCASNRQGGETQYFGPGTRLLVL.

The gene calls are TRBV11-3 and TRBJ2-1, with D tentatively TRBD2 (5 bases). This CDR3 is 12 amino acids long. The V end lost 4 bases, the J end lost 9 bases, and 10 bases lay between the germline ends. Looked up from germline, CDR1 is SGHNT and CDR2 is YENEEA. The CDR3 bases are TGTGCCAGCAGCTCGCACCGGGGTGAGCAGTTCTTC. It translates to CASSSHRGEQFF.